One sample yielded the 8 T cell receptor beta chains listed below, sequenced in a study of T cells in Graves' hyperthyroidism and ophthalmopathy. Template material for amplifying TCR beta CDR3 regions consisted of RNA transcripts. First-round RT-PCR targeting the TCR CDR3 was performed with the HTBI primer set. Using its own MiXCR run on the multiplex PCR reads, TCRdb lists one record per CDR3 protein. Among roughly 700,000 distinct CDR3 sequences listed, 11% to 15% were seen once. Sequencing used blood. These receptor sequences come from a woman aged 18-30 years with Graves' hyperthyroidism.

The chain combines TRBV29-1 with TRBJ2-5, with a tentative D call TRBD2 (6 bases). Germline loops: CDR1 SQVTM, CDR2 ANQGSEA. Trimming pared 4 bases from V and 3 bases from J, leaving 12 bases between. The CDR3 sequence is 13 residues long. The CDR3 reads CSVVSPGEETQYF. The CDR3 nucleotides read TGCAGCGTTGTGTCCCCGGGAGAAGAGACCCAGTACTTC.

This clonotype was seen only a few times. The genes are TRBV20-1 and TRBJ1-1; no definite D call. The V end lost 7 bases, the J end lost 1 base, and 4 bases lay between the germline ends. This CDR3 is 10 amino acids long. CDR1 is DFQATT, CDR2 SNEGSKA, per germline (reference sequence). This CDR3 reads CSGPNTEAFF. CDR3 sequence (DNA): TGCAGTGGTCCGAACACTGAAGCTTTCTTT.

This clonotype was recorded a few times. The gene calls are TRBV11-2 and TRBJ2-1, with 14 bases aligning to TRBD2. The V segment lost 4 bases and the J segment 9 bases; nucleotides outside the gene matches: 17. The CDR3 covers 19 residues. Germline assignment: CDR1 SGHAT and CDR2 FQNNGV. For the CDR3, the DNA is TGTGCCAGCAGCTCGGGACTAGCGGGAGCACTACGTATCCCCGCTGAGCAGTTCTTC. Protein product: CASSSGLAGALRIPAEQFF.

This clonotype has at least ten counts. The CDR3 DNA reads as TGTGCCAGCAGCCGTGGTAGCGGGAGGGAAGAGACCCAGTACTTC. Encoded protein: CASSRGSGREETQYF. J is TRBJ2-5 and V is TRBV11-2; 11 bases are shared with TRBD2. V lost 5 bases to trimming and J lost 3 bases; unmatched junction nucleotides: 5. CDR1 is SGHAT and CDR2 is FQNNGV in the germline V gene. This CDR3 is built from 15 residues.

Concerning this clonotype itself: The CDR3 does not close with the conserved phenylalanine or tryptophan, likely indicating a read error. This chain connects TRBV30 to TRBJ2-2; 9 bases are a match to TRBD2. The V segment lost 6 bases and the J segment 6 bases; nucleotides outside the gene matches: 11. The CDR3 is 15 amino acids. Germline V lookup: CDR1 GTSNPN, CDR2 SVGIG (reference sequence). In DNA, the CDR3 is TGTGCCTGCCTCCGCGGGAGGGCCGGTCCCGGGGAGCTGTTTTCT. Translating gives CACLRGRAGPGELFS.

This clonotype was seen at least ten times. The V gene is TRBV2, the J gene TRBJ2-7, with unresolved D. CDR3 length: 13 amino acids. Trimming stripped 2 bases from V and 5 bases from J, with 10 bases between. CDR1 is SNHLY, CDR2 FYNNEI, per germline. The CDR3 is CASSEYPRDEQYF. The CDR3 DNA reads as TGTGCCAGCAGTGAATACCCCCGGGACGAGCAGTACTTC.

This clonotype was seen a few times. The rearrangement links TRBV11-3 to TRBJ2-7; 13 nucleotides match TRBD2. CDR1 and CDR2 (germline): SGHNT, YENEEA. J was trimmed by 3 bases and V by 4 bases; bases with no gene match: 6. This CDR3 spans 16 amino acids. CDR3 DNA sequence: TGTGCCAGCAGCTCCTCCGGGACTAGCGGGATCTACGAGCAGTACTTC. Amino acids: CASSSSGTSGIYEQYF.

This clonotype has ten or more counts. V is TRBV2 and J is TRBJ2-1, with TRBD2 matching over 8 bases. J lost 7 bases, V lost 4 bases, and 9 bases had no gene match. This CDR3 has 15 amino acids. Germline-derived CDR1 and CDR2 are SNHLY and FYNNEI. DNA of the CDR3: TGTGCCAGCAGTGTTAAGCGGGAGTTTAGTAATGAGCAGTTCTTC. Amino acid sequence: CASSVKREFSNEQFF.